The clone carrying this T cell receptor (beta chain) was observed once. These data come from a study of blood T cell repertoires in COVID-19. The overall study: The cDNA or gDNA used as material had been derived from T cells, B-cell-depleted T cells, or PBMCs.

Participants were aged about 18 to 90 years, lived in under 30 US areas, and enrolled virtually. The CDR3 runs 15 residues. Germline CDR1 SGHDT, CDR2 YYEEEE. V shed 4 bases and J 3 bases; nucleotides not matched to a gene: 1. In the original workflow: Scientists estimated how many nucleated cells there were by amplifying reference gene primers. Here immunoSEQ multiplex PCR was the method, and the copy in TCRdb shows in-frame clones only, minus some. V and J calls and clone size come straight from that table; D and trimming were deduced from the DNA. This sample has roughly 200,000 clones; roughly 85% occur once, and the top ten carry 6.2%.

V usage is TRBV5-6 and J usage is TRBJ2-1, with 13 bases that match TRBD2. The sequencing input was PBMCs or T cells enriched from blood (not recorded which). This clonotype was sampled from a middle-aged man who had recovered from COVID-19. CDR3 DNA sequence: TGTGCCAGCAGCGGACTAGCGGGAGTCTACAATGAGCAGTTCTTC. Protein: CASSGLAGVYNEQFF.